The 22 T cell receptor beta chains below were found in one sample sequenced in a study of beta chain features in type 1 diabetes. Reverse transcribing all isolated RNA meant expressed TCRB transcripts were sequenced. Profiling relied on immunoSEQ multiplex PCR, and the TCRdb table lists in-frame clones only, not all of them. The sample yields 970,000 or so clones, 17% seen once. The specimen was naive CD4+ T cells from blood. Receptors originate from a woman between 18 and 29 years old in good health.

This clone appeared a few times. In DNA, the CDR3 is TGTGCCAGCAGCGCCGGGACTAGCGGGAGCATCGGGCAGTTCTTC. This sequence encodes CASSAGTSGSIGQFF. The gene calls are TRBV9 and TRBJ2-1; TRBD2 agrees at 14 bases. Trimming at V came to 3 bases and at J to 12 bases, leaving 8 bases not matched to a gene. Germline V gene sequence: CDR1 SGDLS, CDR2 YYNGEE. The CDR3 covers 15 residues.

This clone was observed a few times. The chain employs TRBV5-4 and TRBJ2-3; TRBD2 aligns across 7 bases. V was pared by 3 bases and J by 4 bases, with 11 bases of the junction left unmatched. Per germline, CDR1 SGHNT and CDR2 YYREEE (reference sequence). The CDR3 has 16 residues. Written as DNA, the CDR3 is TGTGCCAGCAGCTACGCTAGCGGCCCCGCCCCAGATACGCAGTATTTT. This sequence encodes CASSYASGPAPDTQYF.

This clone appeared a few times. The V and J genes are TRBV18 and TRBJ1-3; possibly TRBD1 for D (6 bases). Germline assignment: CDR1 KGHSH and CDR2 LQKENI. The CDR3 extends over 20 amino acids. The V gene lost 3 bases and the J gene lost 0 bases, with 24 bases spanning the gap. Here the CDR3 reads CASSPNSPGTNFYSGNTIYF. CDR3 nucleotides: TGTGCCAGCTCACCGAATAGTCCCGGGACAAACTTCTACTCTGGAAACACCATATATTTT.

The rearrangement links TRBV6-1 to TRBJ1-2, with no clear D. Trimming cost V 3 bases and J 8 bases, with 16 bases left between them. The CDR3 contains 14 residues. Looked up from germline, CDR1 is MNHNS and CDR2 is SASEGT. The CDR3 is CASSDWGEGWGYTF. CDR3 nucleotides: TGTGCCAGCAGTGATTGGGGAGAAGGATGGGGCTACACCTTC.

On this clone: The same CDR3 arises from other DNA sequences in this sample as well. The chain combines TRBV15 with TRBJ2-7; 9 bases fit TRBD1. V shed 3 bases, J shed 2 bases, and the junction held 2 bases outside the gene matches. This CDR3 comprises 14 residues. The germline CDR1 and CDR2 sequences are LNHNV and YYDKDF (reference sequence). The CDR3 reads CATSRDRGPYEQYF. Written as DNA, the CDR3 is TGTGCCACCAGCAGGGACAGGGGCCCCTACGAGCAGTACTTC.

This rearrangement joins TRBV7-2 to TRBJ2-7, with TRBD1 identical over 9 bases. CDR3 length equals 14 residues. V trimming: 5 bases; J trimming: 5 bases; junction bases outside the gene matches: 7. The germline CDR1 and CDR2 sequences are SGHTA and FQGNSA. Here the CDR3 DNA reads TGTGCCAGCAGCGTCTACAGGGGGCGGAACGAGCAGTACTTC. It codes for CASSVYRGRNEQYF.

The chain combines TRBV9 with TRBJ2-3; maybe TRBD2 (5 bases). V shed 2 bases and J shed 3 bases, with 10 bases lying between them. CDR1 SGDLS and CDR2 YYNGEE come from the germline V gene. The CDR3 is 14 residues long. CDR3 DNA: TGTGCCAGCAGCGTGCTCGGGATTACAGATACGCAGTATTTT. Translating gives CASSVLGITDTQYF.

This clone occurred once. The chain carries TRBV6-1 and TRBJ1-4; a weak D match, TRBD1 (5 bases). V was pared by 2 bases and J by 5 bases, with 9 bases between. CDR1 and CDR2 from the germline V gene are MNHNS and SASEGT. The CDR3 is 14 amino acids. This CDR3 reads CASSESRVNEKLFF. As DNA, the CDR3 is TGTGCCAGCAGTGAATCCAGGGTAAATGAAAAACTGTTTTTT.

The rearrangement joins TRBV11-2 to TRBJ1-1; no clear D gene. The germline V gene encodes CDR1 SGHAT and CDR2 FQNNGV. Deletions cut 1 base from V and 8 bases from J, with 8 bases between. There are 12 residues in the CDR3. CDR3 sequence: CASSLGSREAFF. The CDR3 nucleotides read TGTGCCAGCAGCTTAGGTAGCCGGGAAGCTTTCTTT.

This clone was observed a few times. The chain combines TRBV7-9 with TRBJ2-1, with 14 bases fitting TRBD2. CDR1 and CDR2 from the germline V gene are SEHNR and FQNEAQ (reference sequence). The CDR3 has 18 residues. Germline trimming cut 2 bases from V and 6 bases from J; bases unmatched to any gene: 9. As DNA, the CDR3 is TGTGCCAGCAGCTTAAGGCCGGGACTAGCGGGAGAGGGCAATGAGCAGTTCTTC. Amino acid sequence: CASSLRPGLAGEGNEQFF.

This clone was observed a handful of times. The chain recombines TRBV7-9 with TRBJ1-1; D not resolved. Germline CDR1 reads SEHNR; CDR2 reads FQNEAQ (reference sequence). The CDR3 extends over 13 amino acids. V lost 3 bases and J lost 4, with 9 bases in between. This CDR3 reads CASSFVHLTEAFF. The CDR3 DNA reads TGTGCCAGCAGCTTTGTACACCTCACTGAAGCTTTCTTT.

V is TRBV4-2 and J is TRBJ2-4; TRBD1 matches 7 bases. The CDR3 extends over 16 amino acids. CDR1 is LGHNA and CDR2 is YNFKEQ in the germline V gene. With V trimmed by 2 bases and J by 3 bases, 7 bases remained unmatched. DNA of the CDR3: TGTGCCAGCAGCCAACACAGGGGAGAGGGCAAAAACATTCAGTACTTC. This encodes CASSQHRGEGKNIQYF.

This clone was detected a few times. J is TRBJ2-5 and V is TRBV27; 11 bases align to TRBD2. There are 20 residues in the CDR3. In germline, CDR1 is MNHEY, CDR2 SMNVEV (reference sequence). The V segment lost 5 bases and the J segment 5 bases; nucleotides outside the gene matches: 22. The CDR3 region is CASSPTRRLAGSLRAETQYF. CDR3 sequence (DNA): TGTGCCAGCAGTCCAACTCGGAGACTAGCGGGATCACTTCGGGCGGAGACCCAGTACTTC.

The rearrangement links TRBV6-1 to TRBJ2-7; 11 nucleotides agree with TRBD1. The V gene's germline CDR1 is MNHNS and CDR2 SASEGT. The ends lost 4 bases at V and 4 bases at J; junction bases unmatched: 6. The CDR3 contains 15 residues. This CDR3 is CASSAGTGGIYEQYF. In nucleotides, the CDR3 is TGTGCCAGCAGTGCAGGGACAGGGGGTATTTACGAGCAGTACTTC.

This clone was picked up a small number of times. This chain links TRBV6-5 with TRBJ2-5; no clear D. The V end lost 0 bases, the J end lost 4 bases, and 9 bases lay between the germline ends. The CDR3 runs to 14 residues. Germline CDR1 and CDR2: MNHEY and SVGAGI. The CDR3 DNA is TGTGCCAGCAGTTACTCTCCTAGTCGAGAGACCCAGTACTTC. Its translation is CASSYSPSRETQYF.

This clone was seen more than once but under ten times. This chain links TRBV9 with TRBJ2-1, with 13 bases lining up with TRBD2. V was clipped by 2 bases and J by 4 bases; unmatched bases: 6. Looked up from germline, CDR1 is SGDLS and CDR2 is YYNGEE. The CDR3 is 17 amino acids. The CDR3 region is CASSVGLAGVGYNEQFF. The CDR3 region has the DNA TGTGCCAGCAGCGTCGGACTAGCGGGAGTGGGTTACAATGAGCAGTTCTTC.

This clone has more than one count but fewer than ten. The V call is TRBV28, the J call TRBJ2-2, with no clear D. V was clipped by 2 bases and J by 2 bases, with 15 bases between them. CDR1 and CDR2 (germline): MDHEN, SYDVKM. The CDR3 is made up of 17 amino acids. The CDR3 reads CASSLLKQSLNTGELFF. The CDR3 DNA reads as TGTGCCAGCAGTTTACTTAAGCAGAGCCTTAACACCGGGGAGCTGTTTTTT.

This clone has only a few counts. This chain connects TRBV28 to TRBJ2-2; TRBD1 aligns across 7 bases. V was clipped by 1 base and J by 5 bases; unmatched bases: 4. The length of the CDR3 is 15 residues. Germline CDR1 MDHEN, CDR2 SYDVKM. Written as DNA, the CDR3 is TGTGCCAGCAGTTTATCCAGGGGGTTTACCGGGGAGCTGTTTTTT. It yields the protein CASSLSRGFTGELFF. The entire variable domain, with the rest obtained from reference TRBV28 and TRBJ2-2, is as follows: DVKVTQSSRYLVKRTGEKVFLECVQDMDHENMFWYRQDPGLGLRLIYFSYDVKMKEKGDIPEGYSVSREKKERFSLILESASTNQTSMYLCASSLSRGFTGELFFGEGSRLTVL.

The V gene is TRBV27, the J gene TRBJ2-4; a weak D match, TRBD2 (6 bases). Germline V CDR1 and CDR2: MNHEY, SMNVEV (reference sequence). The length of the CDR3 is 15 residues. V lost 9 bases and J lost 5, with 20 bases in between. CDR3 bases: TGTGCCAGTAGCAGTTTCGGGGGAACACAAAACATTCAGTACTTC. Encoded protein: CASSSFGGTQNIQYF.

This clone appeared a few times. The rearrangement links TRBV2 to TRBJ2-5; 9 bases line up with TRBD1. The V gene end was trimmed by 7 bases and the J gene end by 2 bases; junction bases not matched to a gene: 14. This CDR3 spans 17 amino acids. From germline, CDR1 is SNHLY and CDR2 FYNNEI. CDR3 amino acids: CASIPGGQGKTQETQYF. The DNA for the CDR3 is TGTGCCAGCATACCCGGAGGACAGGGGAAAACACAAGAGACCCAGTACTTC.

The chain combines TRBV6-5 with TRBJ1-1; weak D call: TRBD1 (5 bases). This CDR3 is 13 amino acids long. V lost 2 bases and J lost 11, with 15 bases in between. The germline V gene encodes CDR1 MNHEY and CDR2 SVGAGI. The DNA of the CDR3 is TGTGCCAGCAGTTACGCGGACCAGGGTAGGGCTTTCTTT. Its protein is CASSYADQGRAFF.

This CDR3 is CASSPRTGPGAYEQYF. In DNA, the CDR3 is TGTGCCAGCTCACCAAGGACAGGGCCAGGCGCCTACGAGCAGTACTTC. The chain carries TRBV18 and TRBJ2-7, with 8 bases identical to TRBD1. Germline V gene data show CDR1 as KGHSH and CDR2 as LQKENI. This CDR3 region has 16 residues. V was clipped by 2 bases and J by 2 bases; unmatched bases: 8.